Presented here are 14 T cell receptor beta chains from one specimen sequenced in a study of pediatric ulcerative colitis. Using immunoSEQ multiplex PCR, the repertoire was profiled, and TCRdb retains in-frame clones only, with some absent. The sample consists of 55,000 to 75,000 clones, 70% to 90% of them appearing once. Sample: blood. The receptors originated from a boy between 5 and 17 years old with severe ulcerative colitis.

This chain links TRBV20-1 with TRBJ2-5; D gene unclear. The CDR3 totals 10 residues. CDR1 DFQATT and CDR2 SNEGSKA come from the germline V gene (reference sequence). Trimming cost V 5 bases and J 0 bases, with 1 base left between them. CDR3 sequence (DNA): TGCAGTGCTCACCAAGAGACCCAGTACTTC. Amino acids: CSAHQETQYF.

This clone was detected once. The chain carries TRBV6-1 and TRBJ2-4; either TRBD1 or TRBD2 may supply D (5 bases each). The CDR3 contains 16 residues. V was trimmed by 1 base and J by 11 bases, leaving 21 bases between them. Germline assignment: CDR1 MNHNS and CDR2 SASEGT. The CDR3 DNA reads TGTGCCAGCAGTGAAGTAGAGGGGATTGTGGGGCAGGTTCAGTACTTC. This sequence encodes CASSEVEGIVGQVQYF.

This chain joins TRBV14 and TRBJ2-1; 12 bases fit TRBD2. The length of the CDR3 is 16 residues. The trim removed 4 bases at V and 4 bases at J, leaving 5 bases unmatched. Germline CDR1 SGHDN, CDR2 FVKESK. CDR3 in DNA: TGTGCCAGCAGCCCAACAACTAGCGGGAGGTACAATGAGCAGTTCTTC. Translated: CASSPTTSGRYNEQFF.

The rearrangement links TRBV5-6 to TRBJ1-1; D gene ambiguous. V was pared by 0 bases and J by 1 base, with 4 bases between. Germline-derived CDR1 and CDR2 are SGHDT and YYEEEE. The CDR3 is 13 residues long. The CDR3 DNA reads TGTGCCAGCAGCTTGGGGGCGAACACTGAAGCTTTCTTT. Its translation is CASSLGANTEAFF.

J is TRBJ1-3 and V is TRBV10-3, with 7 bases lining up with TRBD1. The CDR3 covers 18 residues. Germline values: CDR1 ENHRY, CDR2 SYGVKD. J was trimmed by 1 base and V by 0 bases; bases with no gene match: 9. The CDR3 spells CAISESVGQVISGNTIYF. The CDR3 nucleotides are TGTGCCATCAGTGAGTCGGTCGGACAGGTGATATCTGGAAACACCATATATTTT.

The chain joins TRBV9 to TRBJ2-5, with 8 bases matching TRBD2. The CDR3 spans 15 residues. Trimming at V came to 2 bases and at J to 5 bases, leaving 8 bases not matched to a gene. Germline V gene lookup returns CDR1 SGDLS and CDR2 YYNGEE. CDR3 protein: CASSVTGGKAETQYF. As DNA, the CDR3 is TGTGCCAGCAGCGTTACGGGAGGGAAGGCGGAGACCCAGTACTTC.

V and J are TRBV5-6 and TRBJ1-3; 7 positions agree with TRBD1. The CDR3 consists of 16 residues. Trimming cost V 4 bases and J 2 bases; bases outside gene matches: 9. Germline V gives CDR1 SGHDT, CDR2 YYEEEE. DNA for the CDR3: TGTGCCAGCAGCGGAACAGGGGCTCTGCCTGGAAACACCATATATTTT. This translates into CASSGTGALPGNTIYF.

This chain joins TRBV7-2 and TRBJ2-2; TRBD2 matches 13 bases. CDR3 length: 17 residues. CDR1 and CDR2 (germline): SGHTA, FQGNSA. The trim removed 5 bases at V and 4 bases at J, leaving 7 bases unmatched. The CDR3 spells CASSRLAGGSPTGELFF. CDR3 bases: TGTGCCAGCAGCCGACTAGCGGGAGGATCCCCCACCGGGGAGCTGTTTTTT.

V and J are TRBV4-1 and TRBJ2-2; TRBD2 aligns across 9 bases. CDR3 length equals 17 residues. Germline-derived CDR1 and CDR2 are MGHRA and YSYEKL. Trimming cost V 4 bases and J 1 base; bases outside gene matches: 7. This chain's CDR3 is CASSLLAGGRNTGELFF. For the CDR3, the DNA is TGCGCCAGCAGCCTCCTGGCGGGAGGGAGGAACACCGGGGAGCTGTTTTTT.

This clone has only one observation. This sequence joins TRBV25-1 and TRBJ2-7, with no clear D. The CDR3 contains 13 residues. V was shortened by 2 bases and J by 1 base, with 6 bases between the two germline ends. Germline V gene lookup returns CDR1 MGHDK and CDR2 SYGVNS. The CDR3 DNA reads as TGTGCCAGCAGTGAAGGCCAGTCCTACGAGCAGTACTTC. Its translation is CASSEGQSYEQYF.

The chain recombines TRBV2 with TRBJ1-1, with D unresolved. The CDR3 totals 11 residues. V dropped 8 bases and J dropped 3 bases, with 7 bases sitting between them. Germline V lookup: CDR1 SNHLY, CDR2 FYNNEI. This chain's CDR3 is CASLKDTEAFF. CDR3 sequence (DNA): TGTGCCAGCTTGAAGGACACTGAAGCTTTCTTT.

This chain's CDR3 is CASSLGGGGGNQPQHF. For the CDR3, the DNA is TGTGCCAGCAGCTTAGGTGGAGGGGGAGGGAATCAGCCCCAGCATTTT. The chain joins TRBV7-8 to TRBJ1-5, with D perhaps matching TRBD1 (6 bases). CDR3 size: 16 residues. Germline lookup yields CDR1 SGHVS and CDR2 FQNEAQ. The germline V and J ends were trimmed by 1 base and 4 bases, with 14 bases remaining between them.

The rearrangement links TRBV27 to TRBJ2-5; no clear D. This CDR3 region has 13 residues. Trimming took off 0 bases at V and 7 bases at J, with 9 bases between the two ends. Germline values: CDR1 MNHEY, CDR2 SMNVEV (reference sequence). The CDR3 sequence is CASSLSPSVTQYF. DNA of the CDR3: TGTGCCAGCAGTTTATCCCCCAGTGTGACCCAGTACTTC.

The V and J genes are TRBV29-1 and TRBJ2-1, with D unresolved. V lost 7 bases and J 6 bases, leaving 16 bases between the germline ends. This CDR3 is built from 13 residues. CDR1 is SQVTM, CDR2 ANQGSEA, per germline. CDR3 sequence reads: CSALQTLTNEQFF. CDR3 DNA: TGCAGCGCCCTACAGACTCTTACCAATGAGCAGTTCTTC.